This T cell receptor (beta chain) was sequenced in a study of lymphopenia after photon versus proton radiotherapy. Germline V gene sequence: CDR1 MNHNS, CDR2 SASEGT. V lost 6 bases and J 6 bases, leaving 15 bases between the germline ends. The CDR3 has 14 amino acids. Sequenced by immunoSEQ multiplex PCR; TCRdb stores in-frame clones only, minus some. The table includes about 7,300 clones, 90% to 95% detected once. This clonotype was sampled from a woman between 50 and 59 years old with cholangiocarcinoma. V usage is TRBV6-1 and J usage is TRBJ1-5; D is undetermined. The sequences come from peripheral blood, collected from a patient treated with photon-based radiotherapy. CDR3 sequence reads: CASRLVGSLQPQHF. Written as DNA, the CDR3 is TGTGCCAGCAGATTAGTAGGTAGTCTTCAGCCCCAGCATTTT.